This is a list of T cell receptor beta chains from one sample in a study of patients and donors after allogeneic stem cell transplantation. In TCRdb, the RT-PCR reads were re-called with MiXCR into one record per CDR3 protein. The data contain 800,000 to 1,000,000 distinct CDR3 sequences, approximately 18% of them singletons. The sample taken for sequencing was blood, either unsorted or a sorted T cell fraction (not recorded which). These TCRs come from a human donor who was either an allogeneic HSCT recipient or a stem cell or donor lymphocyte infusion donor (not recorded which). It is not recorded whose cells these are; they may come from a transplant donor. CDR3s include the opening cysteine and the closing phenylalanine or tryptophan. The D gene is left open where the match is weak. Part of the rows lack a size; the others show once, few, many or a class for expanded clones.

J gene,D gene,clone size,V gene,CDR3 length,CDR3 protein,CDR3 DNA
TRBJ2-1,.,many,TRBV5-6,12,CASSQYTSEQFF,TGTGCCAGCAGCCAGTATACCTCCGAGCAGTTCTTC
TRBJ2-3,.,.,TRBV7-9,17,CASSLEGGKIFTDTQYF,TGTGCCAGCAGCTTAGAGGGCGGGAAGATCTTCACAGATACGCAGTATTTT
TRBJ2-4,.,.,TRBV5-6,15,CASSFGTLSENIQYF,TGTGCCAGCAGCTTTGGTACCTTGAGCGAAAACATTCAGTACTTC
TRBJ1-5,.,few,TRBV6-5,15,CASSYGAYSNQPQHF,TGTGCCAGCAGTTACGGGGCTTATAGCAATCAGCCCCAGCATTTT
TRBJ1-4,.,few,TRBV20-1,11,CSAIMGEKLFF,TGCAGTGCTATTATGGGTGAAAAACTGTTTTTT
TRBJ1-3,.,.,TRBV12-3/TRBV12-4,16,CASSPRRAGSGNTIYF,TGTGCCAGCAGTCCACGGCGGGCTGGCTCTGGAAACACCATATATTTT
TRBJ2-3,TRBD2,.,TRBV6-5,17,CASSYLGLAGASDTQYF,TGTGCCAGCAGTTACCTCGGACTAGCGGGGGCCTCTGATACGCAGTATTTT
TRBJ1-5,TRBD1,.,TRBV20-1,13,CSAGPDRLQPQHF,TGCAGTGCTGGGCCGGACAGGTTGCAGCCCCAGCATTTT
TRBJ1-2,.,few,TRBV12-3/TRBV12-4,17,CASSLEGTRNRVYGYTF,TGTGCCAGCAGTTTAGAAGGGACAAGGAATCGTGTCTATGGCTACACCTTC
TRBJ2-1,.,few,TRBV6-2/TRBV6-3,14,CASSYADSYNEQFF,TGTGCCAGCAGTTACGCGGACAGTTACAATGAGCAGTTCTTC
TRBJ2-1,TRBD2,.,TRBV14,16,CASSQDRGRVINEQFF,TGTGCCAGCAGCCAAGATCGGGGGAGGGTGATCAATGAGCAGTTCTTC
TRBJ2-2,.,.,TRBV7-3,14,CASSPDLATGELFF,TGTGCCAGCAGCCCCGATCTAGCAACCGGGGAGCTGTTTTTT
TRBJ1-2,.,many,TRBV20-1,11,CSARDLLGYTF,TGCAGTGCTAGAGATTTACTTGGCTACACCTTC
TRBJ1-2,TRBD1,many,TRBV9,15,CASSAGGTANYGYTF,TGTGCCAGCAGCGCCGGAGGGACAGCTAACTATGGCTACACCTTC
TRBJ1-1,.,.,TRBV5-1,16,CASSLDEGLGDTEAFF,TGCGCCAGCAGCTTGGATGAGGGCCTGGGGGACACTGAAGCTTTCTTT
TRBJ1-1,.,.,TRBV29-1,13,CSVSQGQNTEAFF,TGCAGCGTTAGCCAGGGACAGAACACTGAAGCTTTCTTT
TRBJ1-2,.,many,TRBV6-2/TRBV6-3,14,CASSYSDGIYGYTF,TGTGCCAGCAGTTACTCTGACGGAATCTATGGCTACACCTTC
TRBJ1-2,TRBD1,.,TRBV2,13,CASGDSRTYGYTF,TGTGCCAGCGGGGACAGCCGTACCTATGGCTACACCTTC
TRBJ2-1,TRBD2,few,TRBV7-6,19,CASSLVVGSGRALYNEQFF,TGTGCCAGCAGCTTAGTAGTAGGAAGCGGGAGGGCCCTATACAATGAGCAGTTCTTC
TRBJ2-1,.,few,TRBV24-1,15,CATSVLRDTYNEQFF,TGTGCCACCAGTGTCCTCCGGGACACTTACAATGAGCAGTTCTTC
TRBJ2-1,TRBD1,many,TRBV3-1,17,CASSQGGQGGFNNEQFF,TGTGCCAGCAGCCAAGGAGGACAGGGGGGTTTTAACAATGAGCAGTTCTTC
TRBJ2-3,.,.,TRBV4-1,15,CASSQLRTITDTQYF,TGCGCCAGCAGCCAATTGAGGACAATCACAGATACGCAGTATTTT
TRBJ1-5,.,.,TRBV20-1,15,CSASFQRVSNQPQHF,TGCAGTGCTAGCTTTCAGAGGGTTAGCAATCAGCCCCAGCATTTT
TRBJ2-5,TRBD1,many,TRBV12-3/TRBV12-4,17,CASSLIAGTGARETQYF,TGTGCCAGCAGTCTCATCGCCGGGACAGGGGCGAGAGAGACCCAGTACTTC
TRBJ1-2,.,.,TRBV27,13,CASRHREVGGYTF,TGTGCCAGCAGACACCGGGAGGTCGGTGGCTACACCTTC
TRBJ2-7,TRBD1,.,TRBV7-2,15,CASSLAGTEPYEQYF,TGTGCCAGCAGCTTAGCCGGGACAGAACCCTACGAGCAGTACTTC
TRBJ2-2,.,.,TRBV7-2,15,CASSGRGVFAGELFF,TGTGCCAGCAGCGGCAGGGGGGTATTCGCCGGGGAGCTGTTTTTT
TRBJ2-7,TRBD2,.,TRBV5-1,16,CASSPVGRGGINEQYF,TGCGCCAGCAGCCCCGTGGGGCGGGGGGGAATCAACGAGCAGTACTTC
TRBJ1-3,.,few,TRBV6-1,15,CASSQHGNSGNTIYF,TGTGCCAGCAGTCAGCACGGTAACTCTGGAAACACCATATATTTT
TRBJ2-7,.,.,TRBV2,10,CASRTMEQYF,TGTGCCAGCAGGACGATGGAGCAGTACTTC
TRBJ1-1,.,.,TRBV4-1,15,CASSQAGTPNTEAFF,TGCGCCAGCAGCCAAGCCGGGACACCGAACACTGAAGCTTTCTTT
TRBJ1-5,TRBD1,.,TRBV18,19,CASSPTSTGGGFGNQPQHF,TGTGCCAGCTCACCGACCTCGACAGGGGGTGGTTTCGGCAATCAGCCCCAGCATTTT
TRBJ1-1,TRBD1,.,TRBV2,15,CASRERTGAHTEAFF,TGTGCCAGCAGGGAGCGGACAGGCGCGCACACTGAAGCTTTCTTT
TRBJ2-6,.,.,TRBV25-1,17,CASSEYELNSGANVLTF,TGTGCCAGCAGTGAATATGAGCTCAACTCTGGGGCCAACGTCCTGACTTTC
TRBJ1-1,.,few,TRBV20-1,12,CSARGNGFEAFF,TGCAGTGCTAGAGGTAACGGATTTGAAGCTTTCTTT
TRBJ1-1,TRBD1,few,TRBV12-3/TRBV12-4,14,CASSPGTGYAEAFF,TGTGCCAGCAGCCCTGGGACAGGGTACGCTGAAGCTTTCTTT
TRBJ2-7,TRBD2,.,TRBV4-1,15,CASSQVYGGSYEQYF,TGCGCCAGCAGCCAAGTGTACGGGGGGTCCTACGAGCAGTACTTC